Described below is a single T cell receptor (beta chain) sequence and its context. This clone was observed once. Its antigen specificity is not known. No base qualities exist here, and no much larger clone lies one base off it. This specimen comes from a study of PD-L1 blockade in urothelial cancer (dated 2017 in TCRdb). Looking at the study overall: Therapy was started in the mid-2010s for all patients, and atezolizumab 1,200 mg was administered intravenously every 3 weeks. Somatic, immune and clinical correlates of response to PD-L1 blockade with atezolizumab in urothelial cancer were the focus of an exploratory multi-omic analysis. A median of roughly 140,000 T cells and 80,000 to 100,000 unique TCRs was obtained from blood samples, and a median clonality of approximately 0.086 was observed. Blood samples were analyzed at 3 weeks after treatment start (second dose) and at 6 weeks after treatment start. Patients had an ECOG performance status of 0 or 1 and had received between 0 and 3 prior chemotherapy regimens. Twenty-five of 29 patients were identified as males with urothelial cancer of bladder origin, and a prior smoking history was reported by 18 of 29 patients. Durable clinical benefit meant progression-free survival longer than 6 months, and TCR features were also tested against progression-free and overall survival. Nine or ten patients reached durable clinical benefit, while some 20 patients did not. Pretreatment tumor samples and matched peripheral blood, collected serially before and after atezolizumab treatment, underwent TCR sequencing. Approximately 30 patients had pretreatment blood TCR-seq, about 24 had at least one posttreatment blood collection, and about 24 had tumor TCR-seq. Whole exome sequencing and RNA sequencing of pretreatment tumors were performed alongside TCR sequencing in the same patients. What the work shows at the level of the full study, not this receptor alone: Because the sample size was small (n = 29) and many of the analyses were exploratory, the results are meant to be hypothesis-generating. A pretreatment peripheral blood TCR clonality below the median was linked to improved progression-free and overall survival. Patients with durable benefit showed greater expansion of tumor-associated TCR clones in peripheral blood 3 weeks after starting treatment (n ≈ 21, p = 0.022).

What this sample's time point label stands for: peripheral blood 6 weeks after treatment start. The cohort comprised 25 to 35 patients with locally advanced or metastatic urothelial carcinoma treated at Memorial Sloan Kettering on a trial protocol. Peripheral blood mononuclear cells were collected pretreatment and during treatment, at between 1 and 8 total time points per patient. The Qiagen DNeasy Blood extraction kit was used to purify genomic DNA from total PBMCs and tumor samples. Collected pretreatment and during treatment, PBMCs were isolated and stored as previously described. Synthetic TCR analog templates were spiked into each PCR to estimate absolute template abundance from read counts. The immunoSEQ assay used bias-controlled V and J gene primers to amplify TCRbeta CDR3 regions from genomic DNA. Sequencing of rearranged TCRbeta segments was performed at approximately 20X coverage. For the original study's pipeline: Clustering was used to correct sequencing errors, and CDR3s were annotated against IMGT so that V, D and J genes could be assigned. Only productive TCRbeta rearrangements were used in downstream analyses, excluding out-of-frame or stop-codon sequences. Clonality was computed as one minus Shannon entropy normalized by the log of the number of unique productive sequences. Clones differing between time points or between blood and tumor were identified using Fisher's exact test with Benjamini-Hochberg correction, with an adjusted p below 0.01 applied as the threshold. As stored in TCRdb, this immuneACCESS dataset retains in-frame rearrangements with V and J assigned. A fraction of the clones does not appear; measured against another copy, unresolved V genes explain less than half of the discrepancy, and the remainder lacks a known reason. V and J calls and clone size are those listed in that table; D and trimming were worked out from the DNA. The table for this sample lists 48,000 or so clones; roughly 80% of them were counted only once. The ten largest clones add up to around 9.1% of the sample.

Trimming costs V 6 bases and J 5 bases, and their ends lie 14 bases apart. Reading the germline V gene gives CDR1 KGHSH and CDR2 LQKENI. Taken from cysteine to phenylalanine, the CDR3 has 14 residues. Solely the CDR3 DNA is kept, with 42 bases framed from the first base. This chain is built from TRBV18 and TRBJ1-5; the D segment could be TRBD1, given 6 matching bases. This sample comprised PBMCs, obtained around atezolizumab (anti-PD-L1) treatment. The receptor was isolated from a man aged 70 or older with urothelial cancer. CDR3 loop: CASSQRQADQPQHF. The DNA reads TGTGCCAGCTCCCAAAGACAGGCCGATCAGCCCCAGCATTTT.